This TCR beta chain was identified during a study of cytomegalovirus exposure and HLA in healthy donors. Study information: Most donors, 81% of 350 to 450 genotyped, fell in the Caucasian-associated ancestry cluster.

Amplification used 60 Vbeta primers and 13 Jbeta primers. Here immunoSEQ multiplex PCR was the method, and the copy in TCRdb shows in-frame clones only, minus some. The data contain around 140,000 clones, just under 80% of them seen just once; the ten biggest clones take up about 1%. Findings and caveats of the study: Through in vitro validation, a few CMV-associated chains were shown to be specific for CMV antigens.

Healthy bone marrow donors supplied every sample. Donors were nominally healthy when sampled, though unrecorded immune exposures were likely. This clone was counted many times. Its antigen is currently unknown. This TCR came from a male donor in good health and CMV-seronegative. Material: PBMCs.

The CDR3 protein is CASTIGTGGGEKLFF. In DNA, the CDR3 is TGCGCCAGCACCATAGGAACAGGGGGCGGAGAAAAACTGTTTTTT. This chain connects TRBV5-1 to TRBJ1-4, with 9 bases identical to TRBD1. The CDR3 has 15 residues. CDR1 and CDR2 (germline): SGHRS, YFSETQ. V trimming: 6 bases; J trimming: 8 bases; junction bases outside the gene matches: 11.